This entry lists 5 T cell receptor beta chains sequenced from one sample in a study of T cells in localized non-small cell lung cancer. Data came from immunoSEQ multiplex PCR; TCRdb stores just in-frame clones and leaves some out. The top ten clones hold 2.8% of a sample with some 80,000 clones, about four fifths of them seen once. The sample here was peripheral blood, taken before any cancer treatment. These receptors all come from a man aged 35 to 70 with stage I lung adenocarcinoma.

The chain uses TRBV7-8 and TRBJ2-3; 7 bases line up with TRBD2. The germline CDR1 and CDR2 sequences are SGHVS and FQNEAQ. There are 12 residues in the CDR3. The V gene end was trimmed by 11 bases and the J gene end by 5 bases; junction bases not matched to a gene: 7. CDR3: CALGEGGDTQYF. Written as DNA, the CDR3 is TGTGCCCTAGGGGAGGGAGGAGATACGCAGTATTTT.

This chain uses TRBV18 with TRBJ2-7, with TRBD2 as a possible D gene (6 bases). This CDR3 contains 17 residues. Trimming cost V 2 bases and J 4 bases, with 21 bases left between them. Per germline, CDR1 KGHSH and CDR2 LQKENI. CDR3 nucleotides: TGTGCCAGCTCACCAAGCTACGGGGGTTACCCCGGATACGAGCAGTACTTC. Translation gives CASSPSYGGYPGYEQYF.

This chain joins TRBV10-3 and TRBJ2-5, with D possibly matching TRBD2 (6 bases). Germline values: CDR1 ENHRY, CDR2 SYGVKD. This CDR3 has 15 residues. Trimming pared 2 bases from V and 3 bases from J, leaving 13 bases between. The CDR3 sequence: CAISERATREETQYF. CDR3 nucleotides: TGTGCCATCAGTGAGAGGGCGACTAGAGAAGAGACCCAGTACTTC.

The chain joins TRBV6-6 to TRBJ2-2; D gene unclear. Between the trimmed V and J ends, which lost 8 bases and 3 bases, there was a span of 4 bases. The CDR3 contains 11 residues. In germline, CDR1 is MNHNY, CDR2 SVGAGI (reference sequence). Here the CDR3 reads CASGHTGELFF. The CDR3 nucleotides read TGTGCCAGCGGACACACCGGGGAGCTGTTTTTT.

Only one count was recorded for this clone. The chain is built from TRBV9 and TRBJ1-1; D gene ambiguous. Germline lookup yields CDR1 SGDLS and CDR2 YYNGEE. V lost 5 bases to trimming and J lost 1 base, with 9 bases between them. This CDR3 is built from 13 residues. CDR3 in DNA: TGTGCCAGCAGGCCGACCCCGAACACTGAAGCTTTCTTT. It specifies CASRPTPNTEAFF.